This passage covers 3 T cell receptor beta chains from one sample sequenced in a study of vaccination and CD4 T cells after COVID-19 (dated by TCRdb to between 2020 and 2023). This specimen's treatment or condition label, per the study, means: approximately 11-day PBMC culture with coronavirus spike peptide pools or control peptides (ViraFEST assay). The protocol used for the library was PCR. The sequencer was an Illumina iSeq 100. At the Johns Hopkins FTIC core, DNA from the cultured CD4+ T cells underwent TCR sequencing with the Oncomine TCR Beta short-read assay. Clones were called with MiXCR by TCRdb after fastp trimmed the public reads at Q25, and only in-frame beta chains were retained. Here each entry gathers all rows of one CDR3 protein and keeps the most common genes and DNA. For this sample there are some 15,000 distinct CDR3 sequences; around 40% appear just once. Of the sample, 20% falls within the top ten clones.

Which antigens these TCRs recognize remains unknown. Sequenced input: cultured CD4+ T cells from blood. The receptors shown here come from a human donor with COVID-19.

The chain joins TRBV20-1 to TRBJ1-4; D possibly corresponds to TRBD1 (5 bases). CDR1 and CDR2 (germline): DFQATT, SNEGSKA (reference sequence). V was clipped by 3 bases and J by 0 bases, with 14 bases between them. There are 16 residues in the CDR3. The DNA of the CDR3 is TGCAGTGCTAGGCCCGCACAGGTTGCAACTAATGAAAAACTGTTTTTT. Its protein product is CSARPAQVATNEKLFF.

This chain connects TRBV20-1 to TRBJ1-2, with 9 bases that match TRBD1. The germline V gene encodes CDR1 DFQATT and CDR2 SNEGSKA (reference sequence). The ends lost 5 bases at V and 4 bases at J; junction bases unmatched: 5. This CDR3 has 13 amino acids. The CDR3 nucleotides read TGCAGTGCTGGGGGACAGGGAGGCTATGGCTACACCTTC. It yields the protein CSAGGQGGYGYTF.

This clonotype was seen only a few times. V gene TRBV30 combines with J gene TRBJ2-5; tentatively, D is TRBD2 (5 bases). CDR1 is GTSNPN and CDR2 is SVGIG in the germline V gene (reference sequence). CDR3 length: 13 amino acids. V lost 3 bases, J lost 6 bases, and 14 bases lay in between. The CDR3 loop reads CAWSDGAAKTQYF. CDR3 DNA sequence: TGTGCCTGGAGCGATGGAGCGGCAAAGACCCAGTACTTC. The full variable domain, its missing parts supplied by reference TRBV30 and TRBJ2-5, is SQTIHQWPATLVQPVGSPLSLECTVEGTSNPNLYWYRQAAGRGLQLLFYSVGIGQISSEVPQNLSASRPQDRQFILSSKKLLLSDSGFYLCAWSDGAAKTQYFGPGTRLLVL.